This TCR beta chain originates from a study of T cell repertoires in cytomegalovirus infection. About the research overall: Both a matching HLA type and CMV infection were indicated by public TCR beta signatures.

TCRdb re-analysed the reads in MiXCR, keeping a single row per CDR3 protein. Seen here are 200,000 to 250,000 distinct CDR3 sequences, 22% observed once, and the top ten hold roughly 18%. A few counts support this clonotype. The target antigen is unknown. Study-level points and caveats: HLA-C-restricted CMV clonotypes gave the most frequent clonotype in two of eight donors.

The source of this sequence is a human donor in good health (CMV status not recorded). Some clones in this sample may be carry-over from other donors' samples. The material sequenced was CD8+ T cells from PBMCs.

As DNA, the CDR3 is TGTGCCAGCAGTGCCGAAGCGGGGGTGAACACCGGGGAGCTGTTTTTT. Translation: CASSAEAGVNTGELFF. This chain links TRBV12-3 or TRBV12-4 with TRBJ2-2; 8 bases align to TRBD2. The CDR3 spans 16 residues. Germline trimming cut 5 bases from V and 1 base from J; bases unmatched to any gene: 6.